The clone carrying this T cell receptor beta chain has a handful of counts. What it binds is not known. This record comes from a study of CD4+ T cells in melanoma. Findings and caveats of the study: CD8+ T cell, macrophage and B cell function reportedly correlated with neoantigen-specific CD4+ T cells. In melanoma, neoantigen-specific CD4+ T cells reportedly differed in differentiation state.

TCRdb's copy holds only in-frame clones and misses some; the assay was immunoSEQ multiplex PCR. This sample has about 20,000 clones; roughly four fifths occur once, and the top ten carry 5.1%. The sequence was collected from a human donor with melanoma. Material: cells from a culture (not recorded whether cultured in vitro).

The CDR3 DNA follows: TGTGCCAGCAGTTTACGTCCCCGACTAGAGGTCGAGACCCAGTACTTC. Translating gives CASSLRPRLEVETQYF. The chain has TRBV27 and TRBJ2-5; maybe TRBD2 (6 bases). V was shortened by 2 bases and J by 5 bases, with 18 bases between the two germline ends. Germline CDR1 is MNHEY and CDR2 is SMNVEV (reference sequence). The CDR3 totals 16 residues.